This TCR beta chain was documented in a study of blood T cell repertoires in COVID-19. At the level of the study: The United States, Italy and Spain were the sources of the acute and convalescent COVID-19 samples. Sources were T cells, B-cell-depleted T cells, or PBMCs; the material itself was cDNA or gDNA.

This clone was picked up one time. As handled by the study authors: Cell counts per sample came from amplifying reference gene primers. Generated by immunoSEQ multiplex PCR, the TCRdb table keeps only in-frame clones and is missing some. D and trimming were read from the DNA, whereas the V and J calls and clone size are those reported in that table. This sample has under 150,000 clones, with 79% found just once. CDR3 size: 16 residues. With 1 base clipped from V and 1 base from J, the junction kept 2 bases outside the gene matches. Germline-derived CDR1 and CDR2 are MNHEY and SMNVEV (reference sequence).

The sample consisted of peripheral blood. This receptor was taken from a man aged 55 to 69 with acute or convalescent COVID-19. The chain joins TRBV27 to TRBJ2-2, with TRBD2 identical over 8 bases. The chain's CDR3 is CASSLLLAENTGELFF. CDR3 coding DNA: TGTGCCAGCAGTTTATTACTAGCGGAGAACACCGGGGAGCTGTTTTTT.